Below, 5 T cell receptor beta chains from the same sample are listed, as sequenced in a study of T cells in Graves' hyperthyroidism and ophthalmopathy. There were TCR beta CDR3 regions amplified from RNA transcripts. In the first-round RT-PCR of the TCR CDR3, the HTBI primer set was used. TCRdb processed the multiplex PCR reads anew with MiXCR; each CDR3 protein has one entry. The top ten hold roughly 8.3% of the sample, which has around 350,000 distinct CDR3 sequences, 13% seen once. Material: blood. The receptors were gathered from a woman between 18 and 29 years old with Graves' hyperthyroidism.

This clonotype was detected ten times or more. The chain joins TRBV12-3 or TRBV12-4 to TRBJ1-1; D is undetermined. The CDR3 covers 13 residues. Trimming shortened V by 1 base and J by 2 bases, and 5 bases separated the two germline ends. This CDR3 reads CASSLGFNTEAFF. In nucleotides, the CDR3 is TGTGCCAGCAGTTTAGGGTTCAACACTGAAGCTTTCTTT.

This clonotype was observed many times. V gene TRBV5-6 combines with J gene TRBJ1-1; D uncertain. The CDR3 runs 12 residues. V was cut by 4 bases and J by 10 bases, with 14 bases left in between. Germline V gene data show CDR1 as SGHDT and CDR2 as YYEEEE. CDR3 region: CASSLSSAGAFF. The CDR3 nucleotides are TGTGCCAGCAGCCTTAGTTCCGCTGGAGCTTTCTTT. The whole variable domain, filled in from reference TRBV5-6 and TRBJ1-1, reads DAGVTQSPTHLIKTRGQQVTLRCSPKSGHDTVSWYQQALGQGPQFIFQYYEEEERQRGNFPDRFSGHQFPNYSSELNVNALLLGDSALYLCASSLSSAGAFFGQGTRLTVV.

This clonotype showed up many times. V usage is TRBV11-1 and J usage is TRBJ1-1; D remains ambiguous. The germline gives CDR1 SGHAT, CDR2 FQDESV (reference sequence). The CDR3 has 15 residues. Trimming stripped 0 bases from V and 2 bases from J, with 10 bases between. The CDR3 coding sequence is TGTGCCAGCAGCTTAGCGCTTTTCACTAACACTGAAGCTTTCTTT. It encodes CASSLALFTNTEAFF. The full variable domain, its missing parts supplied by reference TRBV11-1 and TRBJ1-1, is EAEVAQSPRYKITEKSQAVAFWCDPISGHATLYWYRQILGQGPELLVQFQDESVVDDSQLPKDRFSAERLKGVDSTLKIQPAELGDSAMYLCASSLALFTNTEAFFGQGTRLTVV.

This clonotype was counted between two and nine times. The chain uses TRBV5-1 and TRBJ2-3, with D perhaps TRBD2 (6 bases). There are 15 residues in the CDR3. V lost 1 base, J lost 3 bases, and 12 bases lay in between. The germline V gene has CDR1 SGHRS and CDR2 YFSETQ. CDR3 DNA: TGCGCCAGCAGCTTGACCCAGACTAGTACAGATACGCAGTATTTT. This codes for CASSLTQTSTDTQYF.

CDR3 bases: TGTGCCAGCCAAAAAGGGACTCCCCGGGTGGCCTCTGGAAACACCATATATTTT. The encoded protein is CASQKGTPRVASGNTIYF. This chain uses TRBV14 with TRBJ1-3; D might be TRBD1 (5 bases). There are 18 residues in the CDR3. Germline V gene data show CDR1 as SGHDN and CDR2 as FVKESK. Between the trimmed V and J ends, which lost 8 bases and 0 bases, there was a span of 23 bases. Supplemented by reference TRBV14 and TRBJ1-3, the full variable domain reads EAGVTQFPSHSVIEKGQTVTLRCDPISGHDNLYWYRRVMGKEIKFLLHFVKESKQDESGMPNNRFLAERTGGTYSTLKVQPAELEDSGVYFCASQKGTPRVASGNTIYFGEGSWLTVV.